A single sample is the source of the 21 T cell receptor beta chains below, sequenced in a study of T cells in Graves' hyperthyroidism and ophthalmopathy. Amplified regions were TCR beta CDR3 sequences from RNA transcripts. With the HTBI primer set, the TCR CDR3 went through a first round of RT-PCR. Each CDR3 protein is one row after TCRdb ran MiXCR on the multiplex PCR reads. Counted here are around 450,000 distinct CDR3 sequences, approximately 15% occurring once; the ten biggest clones make up around 5.3%. The sample comprised blood. These receptors were taken from a woman under 30 with Graves' hyperthyroidism.

This clonotype occurred many times. The chain uses TRBV4-2 and TRBJ1-4; D remains unclear. Germline V gene lookup returns CDR1 LGHNA and CDR2 YNFKEQ. V dropped 1 base and J dropped 5 bases, with 8 bases sitting between them. CDR3 length equals 14 residues. CDR3 amino acids: CASSQGRSNEKLFF. CDR3 sequence (DNA): TGTGCCAGCAGCCAAGGCCGGAGCAATGAAAAACTGTTTTTT.

This clonotype has more than one count but fewer than ten. Since a much larger clone is just one base distant, this may be a read error. A read error is likely, as this CDR3 ends without the conserved phenylalanine or tryptophan. This rearrangement joins TRBV10-3 to TRBJ1-1; 9 bases are shared with TRBD1. CDR3 size: 14 residues. CDR1 and CDR2 from the germline V gene are ENHRY and SYGVKD. The junction had 8 bases not matched to a gene; V was cut back by 8 bases and J by 4 bases. CDR3 region: CAIGQGFSSTEAFL. The DNA of the CDR3 is TGTGCCATCGGACAGGGGTTTTCGAGCACTGAAGCTTTCCTT.

This clonotype was seen repeatedly, ten times or more. The chain links TRBV5-1 to TRBJ2-7; TRBD2 might be the D (6 bases). The V end was cut by 5 bases, the J end by 6 bases, with 15 bases between. The CDR3 loop spans 13 amino acids. Germline CDR1 SGHRS, CDR2 YFSETQ. The CDR3 DNA is TGCGCCAGCAGACTACTAGCCGGGGGCGAGCAGTACTTC. Amino acid sequence: CASRLLAGGEQYF.

This clonotype came up a few times. The chain is built from TRBV7-6 and TRBJ2-7; D not resolved. The V end lost 1 base, the J end lost 2 bases, and 9 bases lay between the germline ends. The CDR3 has 14 residues. Per germline, CDR1 SGHVS and CDR2 FNYEAQ. The CDR3 DNA reads TGTGCCAGCAGCTTAGACGAGCTTACCTACGAGCAGTACTTC. This translates into CASSLDELTYEQYF. The full variable domain, its missing parts supplied by reference TRBV7-6 and TRBJ2-7, is GAGVSQSPRYKVTKRGQDVALRCDPISGHVSLYWYRQALGQGPEFLTYFNYEAQQDKSGLPNDRFSAERPEGSISTLTIQRTEQRDSAMYRCASSLDELTYEQYFGPGTRLTVT.

In this sample, this clonotype turned up a few times. The chain uses TRBV19 and TRBJ1-4; 7 nucleotides align to TRBD1. The trim removed 3 bases at V and 7 bases at J, leaving 5 bases unmatched. The CDR3 extends over 14 amino acids. Per germline, CDR1 LNHDA and CDR2 SQIVND (reference sequence). In nucleotides, the CDR3 is TGTGCCAGTAGTATGGGCAGGGGGGTTGAAAAACTGTTTTTT. Amino acid sequence: CASSMGRGVEKLFF.

At least ten counts were recorded for this clonotype. The CDR3 bases are TGTGCCAGCAGCGTAGATCGGCTAGCGGGGTCCAATGAGCAGTTCTTC. It encodes CASSVDRLAGSNEQFF. The rearrangement uses TRBV9 and TRBJ2-1; 9 bases are shared with TRBD2. V lost 0 bases and J lost 6; bases outside the gene matches: 7. This CDR3 is built from 16 residues. Germline CDR1 and CDR2: SGDLS and YYNGEE.

This clonotype was counted ten times or more. This sequence joins TRBV5-5 and TRBJ1-2; 9 bases are a match to TRBD1. V shed 4 bases and J 9 bases; nucleotides not matched to a gene: 10. Germline V gene lookup returns CDR1 SGHKS and CDR2 YYEKEE (reference sequence). The length of the CDR3 is 14 residues. CDR3 region: CASSPGTGRDSYTF. DNA for the CDR3: TGTGCCAGCAGCCCCGGGACAGGGAGGGATAGCTACACCTTC.

Many counts were recorded for this clonotype. This chain connects TRBV6-1 to TRBJ2-3; TRBD2 might be the D (5 bases). Germline values: CDR1 MNHNS, CDR2 SASEGT. The length of the CDR3 is 16 residues. Deletions cut 0 bases from V and 4 bases from J, with 14 bases between. CDR3 region: CASSEASGKGADTQYF. The DNA of the CDR3 is TGTGCCAGCAGTGAAGCGAGCGGTAAAGGAGCAGATACGCAGTATTTT.

This clonotype was counted at least ten times. The rearrangement uses TRBV27 and TRBJ2-7, with 9 bases identical to TRBD1. Germline CDR1 is MNHEY and CDR2 is SMNVEV (reference sequence). The ends lost 6 bases at V and 0 bases at J; junction bases unmatched: 6. The CDR3 consists of 15 residues. The DNA for the CDR3 is TGTGCCAGCAGACAAGGGACAGGGAGCTCCTACGAGCAGTACTTC. The encoded protein is CASRQGTGSSYEQYF.

This clonotype was seen many times. The V call is TRBV20-1, the J call TRBJ2-3; a weak D match, TRBD2 (5 bases). The CDR3 consists of 15 residues. The germline V and J ends were trimmed by 4 bases and 3 bases, with 17 bases remaining between them. Germline V gene lookup returns CDR1 DFQATT and CDR2 SNEGSKA (reference sequence). The CDR3: CSAIGLAGRTDTQYF. As DNA, the CDR3 is TGCAGTGCTATAGGCCTGGCGGGCCGGACAGATACGCAGTATTTT.

This clonotype appeared many times. V and J are TRBV5-1 and TRBJ2-1, with D perhaps TRBD1 or TRBD2 (5 bases each). Germline V gene sequence: CDR1 SGHRS, CDR2 YFSETQ. This CDR3 is built from 15 residues. The V and J ends lost 4 bases and 6 bases respectively, with 17 bases between them. CDR3 DNA sequence: TGCGCCAGCAGCCGGGACGCCCCAGGGCTCAATGAGCAGTTCTTC. Translated, it gives CASSRDAPGLNEQFF.

This chain joins TRBV15 and TRBJ2-1; D is ambiguous. Between the trimmed V and J ends, which lost 8 bases and 3 bases, there was a span of 8 bases. This CDR3 has 12 residues. The germline V gene encodes CDR1 LNHNV and CDR2 YYDKDF (reference sequence). CDR3 region: CATGPHYNEQFF. The CDR3 DNA sequence: TGTGCCACCGGACCACACTACAATGAGCAGTTCTTC. The variable domain in full, with the rest retrieved from reference TRBV15 and TRBJ2-1, is DAMVIQNPRYQVTQFGKPVTLSCSQTLNHNVMYWYQQKSSQAPKLLFHYYDKDFNNEADTPDNFQSRRPNTSFCFLDIRSPGLGDTAMYLCATGPHYNEQFFGPGTRLTVL.

This clonotype was seen repeatedly, ten times or more. The chain combines TRBV6-2 or TRBV6-3 with TRBJ2-3, with 14 bases fitting TRBD2. CDR1 and CDR2 (germline): MNHEY, SVGEGT. CDR3 size: 17 residues. The V gene end was trimmed by 2 bases and the J gene end by 4 bases; junction bases not matched to a gene: 5. CDR3 DNA: TGTGCCAGCAGTTACGAGGGACTAGCGGGAGTCGCAGATACGCAGTATTTT. Amino acids: CASSYEGLAGVADTQYF.

J is TRBJ1-2 and V is TRBV14, with TRBD1 matching over 9 bases. V gave up 4 bases and J gave up 4 bases; unmatched junction bases: 7. CDR3 length equals 15 residues. Germline V gene sequence: CDR1 SGHDN, CDR2 FVKESK. In nucleotides, the CDR3 is TGTGCCAGCAGCCGCGCTGGGACAGGGATCTATGGCTACACCTTC. This gives the protein CASSRAGTGIYGYTF.

This clonotype was counted at least ten times. V and J are TRBV15 and TRBJ1-2; TRBD1 aligns across 9 bases. V gave up 3 bases and J gave up 7 bases; unmatched junction bases: 12. The CDR3 is 16 amino acids. Germline V gives CDR1 LNHNV, CDR2 YYDKDF (reference sequence). The CDR3 protein is CATSRERPGQGAGYTF. CDR3 bases: TGTGCCACCAGCAGGGAACGTCCGGGACAGGGAGCTGGCTACACCTTC.

This chain uses TRBV10-2 with TRBJ2-1; possible D gene TRBD2, 6 bases. V lost 7 bases and J lost 0, with 22 bases in between. Germline V gene sequence: CDR1 WSHSY, CDR2 SAAADI. This CDR3 has 18 amino acids. The CDR3 sequence is CASIPFEGRDLSYNEQFF. In DNA form, the CDR3 reads TGCGCCAGCATCCCCTTCGAGGGGCGGGACCTCTCCTACAATGAGCAGTTCTTC.

This clonotype was seen at least ten times. The V call is TRBV3-1, the J call TRBJ1-2; 7 bases are a match to TRBD1. V dropped 7 bases and J dropped 1; count of bases not matched to a gene: 3. The V gene's germline CDR1 is LGHDT and CDR2 YNNKEL (reference sequence). The CDR3 sequence is 13 residues long. In DNA, the CDR3 is TGTGCCAGCAACCAGGGGGATAACTATGGCTACACCTTC. This encodes CASNQGDNYGYTF.

In its sample, this clonotype was seen many times. The chain joins TRBV7-2 to TRBJ1-1; 9 bases are a match to TRBD1. The germline CDR1 and CDR2 sequences are SGHTA and FQGNSA. This CDR3 region has 16 residues. J was trimmed by 4 bases and V by 6 bases; bases with no gene match: 12. The CDR3 coding sequence is TGTGCCAGCAGACCTACGTCGACAGGGGGAAGCACTGAAGCTTTCTTT. It is translated as CASRPTSTGGSTEAFF.

The table lists this clonotype with a few counts. This CDR3 is CASSPPGTGEETQYF. The CDR3 DNA follows: TGTGCCAGCAGCCCCCCGGGGACAGGGGAGGAGACCCAGTACTTC. The genes are TRBV11-3 and TRBJ2-5; 10 positions match TRBD1. J gave up 5 bases and V 5 bases, and 8 bases lay outside the gene matches. The V gene's germline CDR1 is SGHNT and CDR2 YENEEA. The CDR3 has 15 residues.

Ten or more counts support this clonotype. The chain combines TRBV27 with TRBJ2-2, with 7 bases aligning to TRBD2. The CDR3 loop spans 15 amino acids. Germline V gene sequence: CDR1 MNHEY, CDR2 SMNVEV (reference sequence). V lost 5 bases to trimming and J lost 3 bases; unmatched junction nucleotides: 6. CDR3 loop: CASSPRGDYTGELFF. DNA of the CDR3: TGTGCCAGCAGTCCTCGGGGGGATTACACCGGGGAGCTGTTTTTT.

On this clonotype: The junction departs from germline at one end; a sequencing error may be responsible. The rearrangement joins TRBV9 to TRBJ1-2; no firm D call. CDR1 and CDR2 (germline): SGDLS, YYNGEE. CDR3 length: 14 residues. The CDR3 nucleotides read TGTGCCGGCAGCGTGAGGGCAGGAGGTGACGGCTACACCTTC. Protein sequence: CAGSVRAGGDGYTF.